This T cell receptor beta chain was recovered during a study of CD8 T cells in ankylosing spondylitis. From germline, CDR1 is SGHTA and CDR2 FQGNSA. The V gene lost 1 base and the J gene lost 0 bases, with 10 bases spanning the gap. The CDR3 sequence is 17 residues long. General observations from the study: Significant enrichment of disease-linked clones was reportedly seen in matched ankylosing spondylitis synovial fluid. A motif of fewer than ten highly homologous TCR beta variants was seen as apparently characteristic of ankylosing spondylitis blood. Disease-linked clones bore a CD8+ phenotype, appearing relatively rarely in peripheral blood.

For this clonotype: Its antigen remains unknown.

TCRdb re-analysed the 5' RACE reads in MiXCR, keeping a single row per CDR3 protein. The data show 200,000 to 250,000 distinct CDR3 sequences, 5.5% to 7.5% seen once. Source material: blood, either unsorted or a sorted T cell fraction (not recorded which). The J gene is TRBJ2-6, the V gene TRBV7-2, with D uncertain. The receptor was derived from a male donor with ankylosing spondylitis. CDR3 region: CASSLGVWFSGANVLTF. The CDR3 nucleotides read TGTGCCAGCAGCTTAGGCGTGTGGTTCTCTGGGGCCAACGTCCTGACTTTC.